This T cell receptor (beta chain) stems from a study of shared clonotypes between healthy human individuals. Study results and limitations: Among a handful of donors, about 5% of naive CD4 clonotypes were found in common.

Investigators spread the genomic DNA of each subset evenly over several immunoSEQ plates. Assay: immunoSEQ multiplex PCR; the TCRdb copy retains only in-frame clones and omits some. The table lists about 2.4 million clones, around 90% of them singletons, with about 0.13% in the top ten. In regard to this clone: The antigen remains undetermined.

Germline lookup yields CDR1 SGHRS and CDR2 YFSETQ. V was pared by 0 bases and J by 0 bases, with 10 bases between. The CDR3 consists of 17 residues. Donors, healthy HIV-negative adults, lacked recent acute infections or vaccinations. This sequence joins TRBV5-1 and TRBJ1-6; D is unclear. Sequencing was done on a sample of naive CD4+ T cells sorted from blood. Regarding subset: CD45RA+ positively selected. The sequence came from a man between 18 and 35 years old in good health. Here the CDR3 reads CASSLGKDSSYNSPLHF. Here the CDR3 DNA reads TGCGCCAGCAGCTTGGGTAAAGATAGCTCCTATAATTCACCCCTCCACTTT.